This T cell receptor (beta chain) was recorded in a study of blood T cell repertoires in COVID-19 (dated by TCRdb to 2018 to 2021). Study-level background: Samples covering the acute and convalescent phases of COVID-19 were provided by collaborators in the United States, Italy and Spain. The material from the prospective study consisted of cDNA or gDNA derived from T cells, B-cell-depleted T cells, or PBMCs. Deeply sampled blood TCRbeta repertoires from subjects exposed to, actively infected with, or recovered from COVID-19 were included in the dataset. The repertoires were released in a freely available public database intended as a resource for research on the immune response to SARS-CoV-2. The samples were drawn from the first 160 participants of the ongoing ImmuneRACE study and from over 950 subjects provided by 6 global collaborators. A de-identified subject ID, COVID-19 status, age in years and sex were almost always included in the sample metadata. Where available, HLA class I and class II types were obtained from metadata supplied by the sample provider rather than from assay-based typing.

Including cysteine and phenylalanine, the CDR3 has 18 amino acids. Here the CDR3 DNA is all that survives: 54 bases in frame from base 1. After removal of 0 bases from V and 3 bases from J, the junction retains 14 bases not matched to a gene. As encoded in the germline V gene, CDR1 is MGHDK while CDR2 is SYGVNS. The immunoSEQ Assay, a bias-controlled multiplex PCR, was used to amplify TCRbeta CDR3 regions from genomic DNA. The authors' analysis ran thus. Within the assay, amplification of reference gene primers was used to estimate how many nucleated cells each sample contained. To quantify the absolute abundance of each unique TCRbeta CDR3 rearrangement, sequence reads were collapsed and filtered. For each sample, productive Simpson clonality was calculated by taking the square root of Simpson's diversity index across productive rearrangements. TCRdb holds this immuneACCESS table with in-frame rearrangements only. Some clones are missing; in checked studies, unresolved V genes explain under half, and the rest has no known cause. Clone size and the V and J calls come from that table; the DNA yielded D and trimming. The sample table lists roughly 100,000 clones, more than 80% of them with a count of one. The top ten clones comprise approximately 9% of the sample.

This clone was seen a single time. What this receptor recognizes is not known. One base away there is no much larger clone; base qualities are not given. Each collaborating institution followed its own protocols to collect whole blood in K2EDTA tubes. For TCRbeta analysis, collaborators shipped samples in one of three forms: frozen whole blood, isolated PBMCs, or DNA extracted from either of those sample types. The paper as a whole reports these results and caveats: How much clinical and demographic metadata was included differed by source and by participant, and the metadata was provided uncurated.

Source material: peripheral blood. This TCR was sampled from a woman aged 70 to 79 with acute or convalescent COVID-19. The chain is encoded by TRBV25-1 joined to TRBJ2-7; 7 of the junction bases match TRBD2. CDR3 reads: CASSEYKGGAPGGYEQYF. The nucleotides are TGTGCCAGCAGTGAATATAAAGGAGGCGCCCCGGGGGGCTACGAGCAGTACTTC.